The clone carrying this T cell receptor (beta chain) was picked up one time. V lost 7 bases to trimming and J lost 6 bases, with 7 bases between them. The CDR3 is 11 amino acids. Germline CDR1 is MDHEN and CDR2 is SYDVKM. TCRdb's copy holds only in-frame clones and misses some; the assay was immunoSEQ multiplex PCR. The profile covers 65,000 to 80,000 clones, with around 95% appearing a single time and approximately 0.25% taken by the ten largest. The data are from a study of technical replicates of blood from a few donors. This clonotype originated in a human donor in good health. Sequencing used T cells isolated from PBMCs. The chain employs TRBV28 and TRBJ2-1; no clear D. This CDR3 reads CASTDFNEQFF. The CDR3 region has the DNA TGTGCCAGCACAGATTTCAATGAGCAGTTCTTC.